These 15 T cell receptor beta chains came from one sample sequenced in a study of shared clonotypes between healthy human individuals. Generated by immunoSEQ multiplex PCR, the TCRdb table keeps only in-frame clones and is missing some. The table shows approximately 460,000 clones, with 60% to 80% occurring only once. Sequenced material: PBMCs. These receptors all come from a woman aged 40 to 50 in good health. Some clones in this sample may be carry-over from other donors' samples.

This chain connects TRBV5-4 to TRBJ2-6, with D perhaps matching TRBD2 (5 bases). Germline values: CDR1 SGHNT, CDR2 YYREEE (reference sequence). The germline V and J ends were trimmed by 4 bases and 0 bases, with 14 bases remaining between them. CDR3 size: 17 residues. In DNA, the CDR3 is TGTGCCAGCAGCCCCCGGGCCGGGGTCTCTGGGGCCAACGTCCTGACTTTC. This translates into CASSPRAGVSGANVLTF.

The CDR3 DNA follows: TGCAGCGTTGGGGACAGCGTTGATCCCTCCTACGAGCAGTACTTC. Translation gives CSVGDSVDPSYEQYF. The V and J genes are TRBV29-1 and TRBJ2-7; 7 nucleotides align to TRBD1. V trimming: 4 bases; J trimming: 0 bases; junction bases outside the gene matches: 9. There are 15 residues in the CDR3. CDR1 and CDR2 from the germline V gene are SQVTM and ANQGSEA.

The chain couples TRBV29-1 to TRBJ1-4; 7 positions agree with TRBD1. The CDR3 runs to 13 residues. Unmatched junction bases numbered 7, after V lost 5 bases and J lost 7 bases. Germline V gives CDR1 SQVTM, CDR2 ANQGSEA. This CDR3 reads CSVRQGGSEKLFF. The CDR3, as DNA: TGCAGCGTTAGACAGGGAGGCAGTGAAAAACTGTTTTTT.

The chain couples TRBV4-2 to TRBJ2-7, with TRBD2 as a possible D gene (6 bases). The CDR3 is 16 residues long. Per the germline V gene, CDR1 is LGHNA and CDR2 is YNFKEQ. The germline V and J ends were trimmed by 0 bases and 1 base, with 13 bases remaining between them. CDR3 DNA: TGTGCCAGCAGCCAAGAAACCGGGAGCATGTCCTACGAGCAGTACTTC. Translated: CASSQETGSMSYEQYF.

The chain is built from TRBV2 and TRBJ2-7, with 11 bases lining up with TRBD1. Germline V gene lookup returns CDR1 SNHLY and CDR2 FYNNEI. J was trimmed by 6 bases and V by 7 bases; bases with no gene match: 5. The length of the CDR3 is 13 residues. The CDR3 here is CASKGQGGGEQYF. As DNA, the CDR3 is TGTGCCAGCAAGGGACAGGGGGGAGGCGAGCAGTACTTC.

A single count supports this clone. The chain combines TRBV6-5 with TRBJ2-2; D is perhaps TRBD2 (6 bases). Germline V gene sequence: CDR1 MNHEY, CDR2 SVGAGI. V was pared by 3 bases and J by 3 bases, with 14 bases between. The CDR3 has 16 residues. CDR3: CASSYISGYDTGELFF. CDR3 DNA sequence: TGTGCCAGCAGTTATATTAGCGGTTATGACACCGGGGAGCTGTTTTTT.

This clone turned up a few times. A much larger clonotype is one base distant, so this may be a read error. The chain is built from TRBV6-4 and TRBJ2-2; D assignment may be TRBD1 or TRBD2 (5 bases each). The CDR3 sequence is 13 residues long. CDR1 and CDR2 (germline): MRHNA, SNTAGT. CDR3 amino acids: CASSDSDTGEPFF. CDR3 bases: TGTGCCAGCAGTGACTCGGACACCGGGGAGCCGTTTTTT.

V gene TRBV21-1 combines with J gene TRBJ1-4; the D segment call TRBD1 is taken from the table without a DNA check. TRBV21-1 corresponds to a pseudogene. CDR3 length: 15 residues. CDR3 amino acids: CASSEQGRTNEKLFF. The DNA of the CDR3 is TGTGCCAGCAGCGAACAGGGACGAACTAATGAAAAACTGTTTTTT.

CDR3 sequence reads: CASSLNPGSLQETQYF. The CDR3 region has the DNA TGCGCCAGCAGCTTGAATCCGGGCTCACTCCAAGAGACCCAGTACTTC. The chain carries TRBV5-1 and TRBJ2-5; D is unresolved. Trimming removed 1 base at V and 1 base at J, with 14 bases between. The CDR3 is made up of 16 amino acids. Germline CDR1 SGHRS, CDR2 YFSETQ. The full variable domain, rest sourced from reference TRBV5-1 and TRBJ2-5, is KAGVTQTPRYLIKTRGQQVTLSCSPISGHRSVSWYQQTPGQGLQFLFEYFSETQRNKGNFPGRFSGRQFSNSRSEMNVSTLELGDSALYLCASSLNPGSLQETQYFGPGTRLLVL.

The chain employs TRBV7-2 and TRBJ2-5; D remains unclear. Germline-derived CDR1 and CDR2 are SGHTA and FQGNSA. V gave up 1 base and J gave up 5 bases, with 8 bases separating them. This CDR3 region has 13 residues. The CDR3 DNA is TGTGCCAGCAGCTTAGTGAGCCGGGAGACCCAGTACTTC. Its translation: CASSLVSRETQYF.

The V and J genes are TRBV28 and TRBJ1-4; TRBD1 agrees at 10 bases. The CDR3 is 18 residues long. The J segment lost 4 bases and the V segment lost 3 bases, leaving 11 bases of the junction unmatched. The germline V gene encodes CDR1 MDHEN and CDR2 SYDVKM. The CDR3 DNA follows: TGTGCCAGCAGTTTTGACAGGGGGCCGTCTGGACTTAATGAAAAACTGTTTTTT. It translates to CASSFDRGPSGLNEKLFF.

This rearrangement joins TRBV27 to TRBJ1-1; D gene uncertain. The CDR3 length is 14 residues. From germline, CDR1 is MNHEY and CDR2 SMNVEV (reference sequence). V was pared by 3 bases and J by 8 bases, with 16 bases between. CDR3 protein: CASSFGRYGQEAFF. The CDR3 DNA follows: TGTGCCAGCAGTTTTGGGAGGTATGGGCAGGAAGCTTTCTTT.

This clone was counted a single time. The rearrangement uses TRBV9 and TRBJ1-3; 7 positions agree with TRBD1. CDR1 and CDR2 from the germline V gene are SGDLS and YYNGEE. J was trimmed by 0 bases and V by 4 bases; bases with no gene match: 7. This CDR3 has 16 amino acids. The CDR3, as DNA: TGTGCCAGCAGCCTACGGACAGGAGTCTCTGGAAACACCATATATTTT. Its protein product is CASSLRTGVSGNTIYF.

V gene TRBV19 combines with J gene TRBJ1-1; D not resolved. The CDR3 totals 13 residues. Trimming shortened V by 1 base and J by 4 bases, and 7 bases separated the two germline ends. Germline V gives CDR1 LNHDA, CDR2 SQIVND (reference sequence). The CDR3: CASSIGGATEAFF. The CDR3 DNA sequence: TGTGCCAGTAGTATAGGTGGAGCCACTGAAGCTTTCTTT.

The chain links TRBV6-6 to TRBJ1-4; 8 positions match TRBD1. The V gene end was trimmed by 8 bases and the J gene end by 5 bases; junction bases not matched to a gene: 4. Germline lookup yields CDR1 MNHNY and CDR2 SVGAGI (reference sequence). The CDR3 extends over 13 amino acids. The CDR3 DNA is TGTGCCAGCCTACAGGGGGGGAATGAAAAACTGTTTTTT. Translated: CASLQGGNEKLFF.